This T cell receptor beta chain was captured by sequencing in a study of T-cell memory formation after mild COVID-19. Study-level information: Clusters of TCRs were largely donor specific. Study-level results: Pre-infection memory held some responding clones, suggesting pre-existing cross-reactive T cells responded. Later expanders leaned CD4+, whereas day 15 to 85 contracting clones were balanced CD4/CD8.

TCRdb reprocessed the 5' RACE reads via MiXCR and lists one record per CDR3 protein. The repertoire consists of about 110,000 distinct CDR3 sequences, with more than 15% occurring once and the leading ten covering 28%. With respect to this clonotype: Antigen specificity is unknown. At one end the junction does not follow the germline gene, possibly because of a read error.

The sequence came from an adult woman who had mild COVID-19 (a few samples of this study predate the infection). Cell type and time point are not known. Source material: PBMCs or a T cell subset sorted from them (not recorded which).

CDR3 nucleotides: TGCAGTGCCAGAGAGGGGGACATAACAGATACGCAGTATTTT. Protein: CSAREGDITDTQYF. This chain connects TRBV20-1 to TRBJ2-3; D perhaps matches TRBD1 (6 bases). The length of the CDR3 is 14 residues. CDR1 and CDR2 from the germline V gene are DFQATT and SNEGSKA (reference sequence).